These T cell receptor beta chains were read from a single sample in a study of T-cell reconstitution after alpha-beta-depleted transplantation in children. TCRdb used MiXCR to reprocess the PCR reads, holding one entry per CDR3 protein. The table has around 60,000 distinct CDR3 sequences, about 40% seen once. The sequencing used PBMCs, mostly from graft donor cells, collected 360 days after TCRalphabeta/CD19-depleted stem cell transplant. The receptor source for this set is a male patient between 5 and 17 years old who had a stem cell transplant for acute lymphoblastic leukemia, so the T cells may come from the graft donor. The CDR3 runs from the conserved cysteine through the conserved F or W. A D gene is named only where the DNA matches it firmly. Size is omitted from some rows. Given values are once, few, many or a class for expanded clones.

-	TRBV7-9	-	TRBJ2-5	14	TGTGCCAGCAGTTTCGGGGCATACCAAGAGACCCAGTACTTC	CASSFGAYQETQYF
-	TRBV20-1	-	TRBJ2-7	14	TGCAGTGCTAGAGTACAGGGAATGACCTACGAGCAGTACTTC	CSARVQGMTYEQYF
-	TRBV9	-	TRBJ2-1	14	TGTGCCAGCAGCGCCGCCGGCGGGATAGTAGAGCAGTTCTTC	CASSAAGGIVEQFF
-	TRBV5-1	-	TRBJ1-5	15	TGCGCCAGCAGCTTAGACGGTTATAGCAATCAGCCCCAGCATTTT	CASSLDGYSNQPQHF
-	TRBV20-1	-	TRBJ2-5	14	TGCAGTGCTAGCCGGGCAGCGGCACAAGAGACCCAGTACTTC	CSASRAAAQETQYF
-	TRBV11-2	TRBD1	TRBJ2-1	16	TGTGCCAGCAGCTTATGGGGACAGGGGGCTCGGAATGAGCAGTTCTTC	CASSLWGQGARNEQFF
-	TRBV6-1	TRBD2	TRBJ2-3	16	TGTGCCAGCAGCCCCGGGCTAGCGGGGGTTACAGATACGCAGTATTTT	CASSPGLAGVTDTQYF
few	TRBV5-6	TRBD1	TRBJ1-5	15	TGTGCCAGCAGCCGACCGGGACAGCCTTATCAGCCCCAGCATTTT	CASSRPGQPYQPQHF
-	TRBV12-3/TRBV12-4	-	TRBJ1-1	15	TGTGCCAGCAGTCCTCGGCAGGGGAGGGACACTGAAGCTTTCTTT	CASSPRQGRDTEAFF
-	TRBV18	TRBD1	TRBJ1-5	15	TGTGCCAGCTCACTCCGGACAGGCGACAATCAGCCCCAGCATTTT	CASSLRTGDNQPQHF
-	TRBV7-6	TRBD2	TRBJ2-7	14	TGTGCCAGCAGCCAGGCGGGGGGCTCCTACGAGCAGTACTTC	CASSQAGGSYEQYF
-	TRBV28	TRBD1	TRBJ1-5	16	TGTGCCAGCAGCCACAGGGGAGGCTATAGCAATCAGCCCCAGCATTTT	CASSHRGGYSNQPQHF
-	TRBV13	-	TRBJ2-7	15	TGTGCCAGCAGCTCCATTGGCGGGAATCTTTACGAGCAGTACTTC	CASSSIGGNLYEQYF
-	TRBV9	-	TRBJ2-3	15	TGTGCCAGCAGCTATAGGGGACAAGGCACAGATACGCAGTATTTT	CASSYRGQGTDTQYF
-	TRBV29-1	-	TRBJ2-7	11	TGCAGCGTTGCTGGCGGCTACGAGCAGTACTTC	CSVAGGYEQYF
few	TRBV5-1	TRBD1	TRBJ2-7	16	TGCGCCAGCAGCTCACTCCTCGACAGGGGGCCCTACGAGCAGTACTTC	CASSSLLDRGPYEQYF